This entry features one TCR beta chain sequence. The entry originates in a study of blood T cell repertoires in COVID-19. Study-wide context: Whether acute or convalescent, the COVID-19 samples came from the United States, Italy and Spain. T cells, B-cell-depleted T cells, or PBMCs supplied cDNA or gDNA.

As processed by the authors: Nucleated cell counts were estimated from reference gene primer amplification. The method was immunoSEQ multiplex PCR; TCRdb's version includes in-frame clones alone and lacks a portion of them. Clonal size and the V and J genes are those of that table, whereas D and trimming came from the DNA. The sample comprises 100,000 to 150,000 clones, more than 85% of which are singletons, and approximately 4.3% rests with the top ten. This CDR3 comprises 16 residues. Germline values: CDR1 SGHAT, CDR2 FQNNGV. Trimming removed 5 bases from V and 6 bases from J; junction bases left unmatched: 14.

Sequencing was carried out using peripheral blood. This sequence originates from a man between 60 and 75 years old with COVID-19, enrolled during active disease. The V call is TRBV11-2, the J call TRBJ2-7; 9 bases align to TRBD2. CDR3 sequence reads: CASSGGLALGSSEQYF. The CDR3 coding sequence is TGTGCCAGCAGCGGAGGACTAGCGCTGGGTTCGTCCGAGCAGTACTTC.